Given below is one TCR beta chain in context. Its matching antigen is unknown. The CDR3 has 15 amino acids. CDR1 is SGHNT, CDR2 YENEEA, per germline. V lost 11 bases, J lost 8 bases, and 25 bases lay in between. Sequencing was performed with immunoSEQ multiplex PCR; in TCRdb, only in-frame clones are kept and a portion is missing. The sample contains about 110,000 clones, around nine tenths of which appear only once. The data stem from a study of T cell responses to AZD1222 COVID-19 vaccine. Study results and caveats: Females made up more of the donors, who were largely white British, and clonal diversity may have come out too low. Breadth and depth of Spike-specific TCRs rose after two AZD1222 doses. Only five to seven AZD1222 recipients were seropositive at baseline.

Sequencing used peripheral blood, obtained on day 0 of AZD1222 vaccination. The TCR sequence derives from an adult in good health. This rearrangement joins TRBV11-3 to TRBJ2-1, with D perhaps being TRBD1 or TRBD2 (5 bases each). Written as DNA, the CDR3 is TGTGCCGGCCGATGGGACGAGGGCAAGGGGCATGAGCAGTTCTTC. It codes for CAGRWDEGKGHEQFF.